This entry describes one T cell receptor (beta chain). The data stem from a study of blood T cell repertoires in COVID-19. Study summary: The analysed material was cDNA or gDNA that came from T cells, B-cell-depleted T cells, or PBMCs.

Produced via immunoSEQ multiplex PCR; TCRdb's table is partial and in-frame only. The sample lists 300,000 to 400,000 clones; about 88% were seen once. Trimming removed 1 base at V and 1 base at J, with 11 bases between. The CDR3 is 15 amino acids. Germline CDR1 SGHTA, CDR2 FQGNSA. Followed over time, Seattle patients had been enrolled while infection was active. This chain joins TRBV7-2 and TRBJ2-7; D is unresolved. The source of this sequence is a woman between 55 and 75 years old with COVID-19, enrolled during active disease. The material sequenced was peripheral blood. CDR3 coding DNA: TGTGCCAGCAGCTTAGATCCCGGCAGGTCCTACGAGCAGTACTTC. It specifies CASSLDPGRSYEQYF.